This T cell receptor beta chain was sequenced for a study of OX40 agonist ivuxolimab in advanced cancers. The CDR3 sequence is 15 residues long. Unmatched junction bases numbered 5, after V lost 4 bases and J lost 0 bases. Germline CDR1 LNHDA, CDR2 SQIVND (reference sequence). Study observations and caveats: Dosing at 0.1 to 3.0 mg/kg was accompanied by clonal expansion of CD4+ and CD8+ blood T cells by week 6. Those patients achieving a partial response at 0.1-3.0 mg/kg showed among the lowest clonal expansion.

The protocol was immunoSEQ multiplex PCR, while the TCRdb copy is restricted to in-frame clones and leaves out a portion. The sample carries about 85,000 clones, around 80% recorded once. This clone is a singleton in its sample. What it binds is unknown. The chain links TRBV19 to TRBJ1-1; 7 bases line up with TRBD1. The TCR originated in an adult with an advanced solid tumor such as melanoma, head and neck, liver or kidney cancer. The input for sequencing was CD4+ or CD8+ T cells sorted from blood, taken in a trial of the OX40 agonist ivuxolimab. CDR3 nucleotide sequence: TGTGCCAGTAGTACCGAGGACAGGATGAACACTGAAGCTTTCTTT. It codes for CASSTEDRMNTEAFF.